Listed below are T cell receptor beta chains from one sample, sequenced in a study of identical twins. TCRdb reanalysed the 5' RACE reads using MiXCR and keeps one entry per CDR3 protein. There are around 1.7 million distinct CDR3 sequences in the sample; about 31% occur only once, and about 0.3% lies in the top ten. Sequenced input: cord blood. All receptors come from a newborn girl in good health. The CDR3 runs from the conserved cysteine through the conserved F or W. Fields, in order: clone size, V gene, D gene, J gene, CDR3 DNA, CDR3 protein. The D gene is left open where the match is weak. For some rows the clone size is stated as once, few or many, or as a class when expanded; others skip it.

abundance: .
v_gene: TRBV20-1
d_gene: TRBD1
j_gene: TRBJ1-4
CDR3nt: TGCAGTGCTAGAGCAGGGGGATATGAAAAACTGTTTTTT
CDR3aa: CSARAGGYEKLFF

abundance: .
v_gene: TRBV7-2
d_gene: .
j_gene: TRBJ2-1
CDR3nt: TGTGCCAGCAGCTCCTACCCGAGCGCATACTGCAATGAGCAGTTCTTC
CDR3aa: CASSSYPSAYCNEQFF

abundance: .
v_gene: TRBV6-2/TRBV6-3
d_gene: .
j_gene: TRBJ2-1
CDR3nt: TGTGCCAGCAGGCTATCGCTAGGGAGGAATGAGCAGTTCTTC
CDR3aa: CASRLSLGRNEQFF

abundance: many
v_gene: TRBV7-2
d_gene: .
j_gene: TRBJ2-2
CDR3nt: TGTGCCAGCAGCTTAGCGGGAGCCGGGGAGCTGTTTTTT
CDR3aa: CASSLAGAGELFF

abundance: many
v_gene: TRBV12-3/TRBV12-4
d_gene: .
j_gene: TRBJ1-1
CDR3nt: TGTGCCAGCGGGGGCATGAACACTGAAGCTTTCTTT
CDR3aa: CASGGMNTEAFF

abundance: .
v_gene: TRBV6-1
d_gene: .
j_gene: TRBJ1-2
CDR3nt: TGTGCCAGCAGTGAAGTCCTCTATGGCTGCACCTTC
CDR3aa: CASSEVLYGCTF

abundance: .
v_gene: TRBV24-1
d_gene: TRBD2
j_gene: TRBJ2-1
CDR3nt: TGTGCCACCAGTGATGGAGGACGGGGGGACTACAATGAGCAGTTCTTC
CDR3aa: CATSDGGRGDYNEQFF

abundance: few
v_gene: TRBV20-1
d_gene: TRBD2
j_gene: TRBJ2-3
CDR3nt: TGCAGTGCTAGAGATGGCCTAGCGGGGCCCACAGATACGCAGTATTTT
CDR3aa: CSARDGLAGPTDTQYF

abundance: few
v_gene: TRBV16
d_gene: .
j_gene: TRBJ2-7
CDR3nt: TGTGCCAGCAGCCATATAGGCGAGCAGTACTTC
CDR3aa: CASSHIGEQYF

abundance: .
v_gene: TRBV5-4
d_gene: .
j_gene: TRBJ2-5
CDR3nt: TGTGCCAGCAGCGCCGGACTGTACAATGAGCAGTACTTC
CDR3aa: CASSAGLYNEQYF

abundance: .
v_gene: TRBV4-2
d_gene: .
j_gene: TRBJ2-3
CDR3nt: TGTGCCAGCAGCCAAGATATTCTGCCTAGCAGCACAGATACGCAGTATTTT
CDR3aa: CASSQDILPSSTDTQYF

abundance: .
v_gene: TRBV11-1
d_gene: .
j_gene: TRBJ2-7
CDR3nt: TGTGCCAGCAGCGAGACAGACAGGTGGTCCTACGAGCAGTACTTC
CDR3aa: CASSETDRWSYEQYF

abundance: .
v_gene: TRBV6-5
d_gene: .
j_gene: TRBJ2-7
CDR3nt: TGTGCCAGCAGTGCCCGGAAGAGGAGGCACGAGCAGTACTTC
CDR3aa: CASSARKRRHEQYF

abundance: few
v_gene: TRBV12-3/TRBV12-4
d_gene: TRBD2
j_gene: TRBJ2-1
CDR3nt: TGTGCCAGCAGTTCTAGGGGGCTGGCTAGCGGGGGGTCGGGCTACAATGAGCAGTTCTTC
CDR3aa: CASSSRGLASGGSGYNEQFF

abundance: .
v_gene: TRBV2
d_gene: TRBD1
j_gene: TRBJ2-1
CDR3nt: TGTGCCAGCAGGGCGGGACAGGGGTCCAATGAGCAGTTCTTC
CDR3aa: CASRAGQGSNEQFF

abundance: .
v_gene: TRBV20-1
d_gene: .
j_gene: TRBJ2-1
CDR3nt: TGCAGTGCTAGGCTAGCGTTTGATGAGCAGTTCTTC
CDR3aa: CSARLAFDEQFF

abundance: once
v_gene: TRBV11-3
d_gene: TRBD2
j_gene: TRBJ2-5
CDR3nt: TGTGCCAGCAGCTTAGATCATATTGGGACTAGCGAGAAAATTAAAGAGACCCAGTACTTC
CDR3aa: CASSLDHIGTSEKIKETQYF

abundance: once
v_gene: TRBV9
d_gene: TRBD2
j_gene: TRBJ2-5
CDR3nt: TGTGCCAGCAGCGTTTTACCGGGGGGGCCTGAGACCCAGTACTTC
CDR3aa: CASSVLPGGPETQYF

abundance: .
v_gene: TRBV30
d_gene: .
j_gene: TRBJ1-1
CDR3nt: TGTGCCTGGAGTGTAGATAACACTGAAGCTTTCTTT
CDR3aa: CAWSVDNTEAFF

abundance: .
v_gene: TRBV5-1
d_gene: TRBD1
j_gene: TRBJ2-2
CDR3nt: TGCGCCAGCAGCTTAGGGACAGGCACGAACACCGGGGAGCTGTTTTTT
CDR3aa: CASSLGTGTNTGELFF

abundance: .
v_gene: TRBV20-1
d_gene: .
j_gene: TRBJ2-1
CDR3nt: TGCAGTGCTAGAGATCAACATGAGCAGTTCTTC
CDR3aa: CSARDQHEQFF

abundance: .
v_gene: TRBV9
d_gene: .
j_gene: TRBJ1-2
CDR3nt: TGTGCCAGCAGCGTAGGGCGCGTGTGGACCCCGGATGGTGGCTACACCTTC
CDR3aa: CASSVGRVWTPDGGYTF

abundance: few
v_gene: TRBV6-5
d_gene: .
j_gene: TRBJ2-7
CDR3nt: TGTGCCAGCAGTTTACAGGGATTGGGCTACGAGCAGTACTTC
CDR3aa: CASSLQGLGYEQYF

abundance: .
v_gene: TRBV20-1
d_gene: .
j_gene: TRBJ2-1
CDR3nt: TGCAGTTCTTCTCGGATGCTAGCCAATGAGCAGTTCTTC
CDR3aa: CSSSRMLANEQFF

abundance: .
v_gene: TRBV7-2
d_gene: .
j_gene: TRBJ2-5
CDR3nt: TGTGCCAGCAGCTTATCGGTGCGGGGTGGGCAAGAGACCCAGTACTTC
CDR3aa: CASSLSVRGGQETQYF

abundance: .
v_gene: TRBV10-3
d_gene: .
j_gene: TRBJ2-5
CDR3nt: TGTGCCATCGGCGTTAGGGTGGGGGAGACCCAGTACTTC
CDR3aa: CAIGVRVGETQYF

abundance: few
v_gene: TRBV3-1
d_gene: .
j_gene: TRBJ2-1
CDR3nt: TGTGCCAGCAGCCGCACCGTGGTCTCCTACAATGAGCAGTTCTTC
CDR3aa: CASSRTVVSYNEQFF

abundance: few
v_gene: TRBV12-3/TRBV12-4
d_gene: .
j_gene: TRBJ2-7
CDR3nt: TGTGCCAGCTCATCCCGATCCCCCTCCTACGAGCAGTACTTC
CDR3aa: CASSSRSPSYEQYF

abundance: few
v_gene: TRBV6-1
d_gene: .
j_gene: TRBJ1-2
CDR3nt: TGTGCCAGCAGCCCTATTAATAGAAACCCCTATGGCTACACCTTC
CDR3aa: CASSPINRNPYGYTF

abundance: .
v_gene: TRBV20-1
d_gene: TRBD2
j_gene: TRBJ2-7
CDR3nt: TGCAGTGCTAGTAACCTAGCGGGAAACCATGAGCAGTACTTC
CDR3aa: CSASNLAGNHEQYF

abundance: .
v_gene: TRBV20-1
d_gene: TRBD1
j_gene: TRBJ1-2
CDR3nt: TGCAGTGCTAGAGTCGGACAGGGAGCGACCTATGGCTACACCTTC
CDR3aa: CSARVGQGATYGYTF

abundance: few
v_gene: TRBV10-3
d_gene: .
j_gene: TRBJ1-5
CDR3nt: TGTGCCATCAGTGACACAGGAGCTTATAGCAATCAGCCCCAGCATTTT
CDR3aa: CAISDTGAYSNQPQHF

abundance: few
v_gene: TRBV28
d_gene: .
j_gene: TRBJ2-3
CDR3nt: TGTGCCAGCAGCCCTCCTTGGGGGAGCACAGATACGCAGTATTTT
CDR3aa: CASSPPWGSTDTQYF

abundance: .
v_gene: TRBV27
d_gene: TRBD1
j_gene: TRBJ1-2
CDR3nt: TGTGCCAGACCTGGACAGGGGGCCTCTGGCTACACCTTC
CDR3aa: CARPGQGASGYTF

abundance: .
v_gene: TRBV11-2
d_gene: .
j_gene: TRBJ1-1
CDR3nt: TGTGCCAGCAGCTCCAGACGGGGGAAGGGAACTGAAGCTTTCTTT
CDR3aa: CASSSRRGKGTEAFF

abundance: .
v_gene: TRBV5-6
d_gene: .
j_gene: TRBJ2-3
CDR3nt: TGTGCCGGCAGCCCCAACGCAGATACGCAGTATTTT
CDR3aa: CAGSPNADTQYF

abundance: many
v_gene: TRBV6-6
d_gene: .
j_gene: TRBJ2-7
CDR3nt: TGTGCCAGCAGTTACGACTACGAGCAGTACTTC
CDR3aa: CASSYDYEQYF

abundance: .
v_gene: TRBV20-1
d_gene: .
j_gene: TRBJ2-7
CDR3nt: TGCAGTGCTAGAGATTTGGTCTGGCGGGTGAACGAGCAGTACTTC
CDR3aa: CSARDLVWRVNEQYF

abundance: .
v_gene: TRBV7-2
d_gene: .
j_gene: TRBJ2-5
CDR3nt: TGTGCCAGCAGCTTAGAACTTCCTCAGGAGCAGTACTTC
CDR3aa: CASSLELPQEQYF

abundance: .
v_gene: TRBV5-4
d_gene: TRBD1
j_gene: TRBJ2-7
CDR3nt: TGTGCCAGCAGCGAGGGACAGGGGGCCTCCTACGAGCAGTACTTC
CDR3aa: CASSEGQGASYEQYF

abundance: few
v_gene: TRBV5-6
d_gene: TRBD1
j_gene: TRBJ2-3
CDR3nt: TGTGCCAGCAGCGTCACCACAGGGGGCGCGGTAGATACGCAGTATTTT
CDR3aa: CASSVTTGGAVDTQYF

abundance: .
v_gene: TRBV9
d_gene: TRBD2
j_gene: TRBJ2-1
CDR3nt: TGTGCCAGCAGCGTAGGACAAGGGACTAGCGGTATCAATGAGCAGTTCTTC
CDR3aa: CASSVGQGTSGINEQFF

abundance: few
v_gene: TRBV20-1
d_gene: .
j_gene: TRBJ1-4
CDR3nt: TGCAGTGCTAGATCAGGGCTTAATGAAAAACTGTTTTTT
CDR3aa: CSARSGLNEKLFF

abundance: .
v_gene: TRBV7-2
d_gene: TRBD2
j_gene: TRBJ2-3
CDR3nt: TGTGCCAGCAGCCCACGTCCCCTAGCGGGGGGGGAGGCAGATACGCAGTATTTT
CDR3aa: CASSPRPLAGGEADTQYF

abundance: .
v_gene: TRBV29-1
d_gene: .
j_gene: TRBJ1-1
CDR3nt: TGCAGCGTTGAAGATCGCCGGCGCAGGGACACTGAAGCTTTCTTT
CDR3aa: CSVEDRRRRDTEAFF

abundance: few
v_gene: TRBV2
d_gene: TRBD1
j_gene: TRBJ2-7
CDR3nt: TGTGCCAGTAATACAGGGGGCGGTTACGAGCAGTACTTC
CDR3aa: CASNTGGGYEQYF

abundance: many
v_gene: TRBV5-1
d_gene: .
j_gene: TRBJ1-2
CDR3nt: TGCGCCAGCAGCTTGGTAGAGGGGCAAGGCTACACCTTC
CDR3aa: CASSLVEGQGYTF

abundance: few
v_gene: TRBV5-1
d_gene: TRBD2
j_gene: TRBJ2-7
CDR3nt: TGCGCCAGCAGCTTGGTAGCGGGGGCTCGAGAGCAGTACTTC
CDR3aa: CASSLVAGAREQYF

abundance: .
v_gene: TRBV7-9
d_gene: TRBD1
j_gene: TRBJ2-7
CDR3nt: TGTGCCAGCAGCTTAAAGCCCTTCGGGACAGGGAGGGGCGAGCAGTACTTC
CDR3aa: CASSLKPFGTGRGEQYF

abundance: .
v_gene: TRBV12-3/TRBV12-4
d_gene: .
j_gene: TRBJ2-1
CDR3nt: TGTGCCAGCACCTACCGGGGACTTAACTACAATGAGCAGTTCTTC
CDR3aa: CASTYRGLNYNEQFF

abundance: few
v_gene: TRBV6-1
d_gene: .
j_gene: TRBJ2-5
CDR3nt: TGTGCCAGCATTTACAGCCCATTATCCCAAGAGACCCAGTACTTC
CDR3aa: CASIYSPLSQETQYF

abundance: few
v_gene: TRBV7-2
d_gene: .
j_gene: TRBJ2-3
CDR3nt: TGTGCCAGCAGCACACAGGGTATTAGCACAGATACGCAGTATTTT
CDR3aa: CASSTQGISTDTQYF

abundance: .
v_gene: TRBV5-6
d_gene: .
j_gene: TRBJ1-1
CDR3nt: TGTGCCAGCGGCGATGGACGGCGGGCCATTGAAGCTTTCTTT
CDR3aa: CASGDGRRAIEAFF

abundance: many
v_gene: TRBV20-1
d_gene: TRBD2
j_gene: TRBJ2-7
CDR3nt: TGCAGTGCTACTAGCGGGGCCTACGAGCAGTACTTC
CDR3aa: CSATSGAYEQYF

abundance: .
v_gene: TRBV20-1
d_gene: .
j_gene: TRBJ2-3
CDR3nt: TGCAGTGCTAGGACGGTCTCTGGCACAGATACGCAGTATTTT
CDR3aa: CSARTVSGTDTQYF

abundance: few
v_gene: TRBV4-1
d_gene: TRBD2
j_gene: TRBJ2-5
CDR3nt: TGCGCCAGCAGCCAAGGACTAGCGGGGAACCGCGATACCTACAATGAGCAGTACTTC
CDR3aa: CASSQGLAGNRDTYNEQYF